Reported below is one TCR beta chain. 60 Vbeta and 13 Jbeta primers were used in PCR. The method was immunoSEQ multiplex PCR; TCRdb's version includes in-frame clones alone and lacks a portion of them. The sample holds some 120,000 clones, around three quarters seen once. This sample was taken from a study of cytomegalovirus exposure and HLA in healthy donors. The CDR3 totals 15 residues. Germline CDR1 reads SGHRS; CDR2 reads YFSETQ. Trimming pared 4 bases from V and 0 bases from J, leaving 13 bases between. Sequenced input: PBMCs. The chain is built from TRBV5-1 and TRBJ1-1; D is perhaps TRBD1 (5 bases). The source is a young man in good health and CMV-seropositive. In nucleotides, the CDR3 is TGCGCCAGCAGCCGGGGGGGAGGGTTGAACACTGAAGCTTTCTTT. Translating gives CASSRGGGLNTEAFF.